This T cell receptor (beta chain) was recovered during a study of blood T cells in healthy people across ages. A J-beta primer mix and a sample-barcoded 5' primer were used in a second PCR of about 7 to 12 cycles. TCRdb reprocessed the 5' RACE reads via MiXCR and lists one record per CDR3 protein. The sample has fewer than 1,000,000 distinct CDR3 sequences, 35% to 50% seen once; the top ten hold 15% to 20%. The sample holds a few counts of this clonotype. Unmatched junction bases numbered 2, after V lost 1 base and J lost 4 bases. Germline CDR1 is SGHTA and CDR2 is FQGNSA. This CDR3 is built from 16 residues.

V and J are TRBV7-2 and TRBJ2-1, with 12 positions matching TRBD2. This receptor was obtained from a man older than 75 in good health. The sample consisted of blood. The CDR3 sequence is CASSLGTSGAYNEQFF. CDR3 DNA: TGTGCCAGCAGCTTAGGGACTAGCGGGGCATACAATGAGCAGTTCTTC.